Included here is one T cell receptor (beta chain) sequence, with context. What it binds is not known. The data were obtained in a study of spatial heterogeneity in lung cancer. Each TCR cDNA molecule carried a unique molecular identifier. Each CDR3 protein gets one entry after TCRdb re-called the 5' RACE reads with MiXCR. The sample contains approximately 6,800 distinct CDR3 sequences, about 10% of which appear only once. The time point was: sample taken at primary tumor resection. Donors were 55 to 75 untreated early-stage non-small cell lung cancer patients. Researchers sequenced whole RNA taken from tumor, nontumor lung or frozen PBMC without sorting. Study-wide findings and caveats: For expanded intratumoral alpha and beta TCRs, counts tracked tumor mutation counts. In tumor T cells, estimated coverage reached about 7% for alpha chains and approximately 13% for beta chains.

This sequence was found in a female donor with early-stage non-small cell lung cancer. The specimen comprised lung tumor tissue, sampled at surgery.

The DNA of the CDR3 is TGCGCCAGCAGCCCCCCGGTGGGAGCGGGGGGCCCTTACAATGAGCAGTTCTTC. It codes for CASSPPVGAGGPYNEQFF. This rearrangement joins TRBV4-1 to TRBJ2-1; 9 nucleotides agree with TRBD2. Trimming cost V 4 bases and J 4 bases; bases outside gene matches: 14. There are 18 residues in the CDR3. The germline V gene has CDR1 MGHRA and CDR2 YSYEKL.